The 27 T cell receptor beta chains given below trace back to one sample, sequenced in a study of T cell responses to AZD1222 COVID-19 vaccine. Produced via immunoSEQ multiplex PCR; TCRdb's table is partial and in-frame only. The sample consists of some 120,000 clones, about 89% of them appearing once. The starting material was peripheral blood, obtained on day 0 of AZD1222 vaccination. All receptors derive from an adult in good health.

The rearrangement links TRBV7-2 to TRBJ2-7; 12 nucleotides agree with TRBD2. In germline, CDR1 is SGHTA, CDR2 FQGNSA. The CDR3 has 13 residues. The V and J ends lost 10 bases and 6 bases, in that order; junction bases with no gene match: 7. The CDR3 DNA is TGTGCCATCACTAGCGGGGGGTTCGGCGAGCAGTACTTC. Protein: CAITSGGFGEQYF.

V gene TRBV5-1 combines with J gene TRBJ2-1; D remains ambiguous. The CDR3 loop spans 15 amino acids. Trimming shortened V by 4 bases and J by 6 bases, and 17 bases separated the two germline ends. The V gene's germline CDR1 is SGHRS and CDR2 YFSETQ. CDR3 region: CASSVLGSAGNEQFF. The CDR3 DNA reads TGCGCCAGCAGCGTCCTTGGGTCCGCCGGCAATGAGCAGTTCTTC.

This chain joins TRBV3-1 (or the pseudogene TRBV3-2) and TRBJ1-3; D not certain. Germline lookup yields CDR1 LGHDT and CDR2 YNNKEL (reference sequence). The CDR3 runs 12 residues. V lost 1 base to trimming and J lost 6 bases, with 4 bases between them. CDR3 sequence: CASSQVVNTIYF. The CDR3 region has the DNA TGTGCCAGCAGCCAAGTAGTAAACACCATATATTTT.

The chain employs TRBV29-1 and TRBJ1-5; D might be TRBD1 (6 bases). The germline V and J ends were trimmed by 4 bases and 3 bases, with 10 bases remaining between them. CDR3 length: 13 residues. Germline assignment: CDR1 SQVTM and CDR2 ANQGSEA. CDR3 DNA: TGCAGCGTTGCCTGGGGGCCCAATCAGCCCCAGCATTTT. Protein product: CSVAWGPNQPQHF. Together with reference TRBV29-1 and TRBJ1-5, the CDR3 gives the full variable domain: SAVISQKPSRDICQRGTSLTIQCQVDSQVTMMFWYRQQPGQSLTLIATANQGSEATYESGFVIDKFPISRPNLTFSTLTVSNMSPEDSSIYLCSVAWGPNQPQHFGDGTRLSIL.

This clone has just one count. J is TRBJ2-3 and V is TRBV9; TRBD2 agrees at 14 bases. Germline CDR1 is SGDLS and CDR2 is YYNGEE. The trim removed 4 bases at V and 5 bases at J, leaving 9 bases unmatched. This CDR3 has 17 residues. CDR3 nucleotides: TGTGCCAGCAGCCCTCGACTAGCGGGGGGGCCCGGAGATACGCAGTATTTT. It specifies CASSPRLAGGPGDTQYF. The variable domain in full, with the rest retrieved from reference TRBV9 and TRBJ2-3, is DSGVTQTPKHLITATGQRVTLRCSPRSGDLSVYWYQQSLDQGLQFLIQYYNGEERAKGNILERFSAQQFPDLHSELNLSSLELGDSALYFCASSPRLAGGPGDTQYFGPGTRLTVL.

This clone appeared once. V usage is TRBV29-1 and J usage is TRBJ2-3, with 10 positions matching TRBD1. The CDR3 has 16 residues. V lost 3 bases, J lost 9 bases, and 15 bases stayed unmatched. CDR1 is SQVTM, CDR2 ANQGSEA, per germline. Here the CDR3 reads CSVDWGQGIFGRTQYF. CDR3 nucleotides: TGCAGCGTTGATTGGGGACAGGGGATCTTCGGTAGGACGCAGTATTTT.

This clone was observed once. V gene TRBV6-5 combines with J gene TRBJ2-2, with TRBD2 identical over 9 bases. Germline loops: CDR1 MNHEY, CDR2 SVGAGI. J lost 6 bases, V lost 6 bases, and 5 bases had no gene match. This CDR3 contains 14 residues. Here the CDR3 reads CASRREGQAGELFF. The DNA for the CDR3 is TGTGCCAGCAGGCGGGAGGGCCAGGCCGGGGAGCTGTTTTTT.

The CDR3 here is CASSFITASGSPGTGELFF. The CDR3 DNA sequence: TGTGCCAGCAGCTTTATAACGGCTAGCGGGTCCCCGGGCACCGGGGAGCTGTTTTTT. This chain links TRBV11-2 with TRBJ2-2; 8 bases line up with TRBD2. CDR1 and CDR2 from the germline V gene are SGHAT and FQNNGV. The length of the CDR3 is 19 residues. After removal of 3 bases from V and 4 bases from J, the junction contained 16 bases not matched to a gene.

In DNA form, the CDR3 reads TGTGCCAGCAGTGGATCTCGGAGGAACACTGAAGCTTTCTTT. Translated: CASSGSRRNTEAFF. This chain joins TRBV25-1 and TRBJ1-1; D is ambiguous. Between the trimmed V and J ends, which lost 4 bases and 1 base, there was a span of 10 bases. Germline V gene lookup returns CDR1 MGHDK and CDR2 SYGVNS. The length of the CDR3 is 14 residues.

The V and J genes are TRBV29-1 and TRBJ2-5; tentatively, D is TRBD1 or TRBD2 (5 bases each). Germline CDR1 reads SQVTM; CDR2 reads ANQGSEA. This CDR3 is built from 13 residues. With 4 bases removed from V and 5 bases from J, the gap between germline ends came to 14 bases. DNA for the CDR3: TGCAGCGTTGTGGGGGACGGAATGGAGACCCAGTACTTC. Its protein product is CSVVGDGMETQYF.

The chain's CDR3 is CASSSFAGNYNEQFF. The CDR3 bases are TGCGCCAGCAGCTCCTTTGCGGGAAACTACAATGAGCAGTTCTTC. The chain couples TRBV5-1 to TRBJ2-1; possible D gene TRBD2, 6 bases. Germline CDR1 reads SGHRS; CDR2 reads YFSETQ. The CDR3 runs 15 residues. V was pared by 3 bases and J by 3 bases, with 13 bases between.

CDR3 region: CASSVVGQGTYGYTF. The CDR3 DNA sequence: TGTGCCAGCAGCGTAGTAGGACAGGGTACCTATGGCTACACCTTC. The rearrangement links TRBV9 to TRBJ1-2; TRBD1 matches 8 bases. Germline V gene data show CDR1 as SGDLS and CDR2 as YYNGEE. CDR3 size: 15 residues. Unmatched junction bases numbered 5, after V lost 0 bases and J lost 4 bases.

DNA of the CDR3: TGCAGCGTCCCCTTGGGCGGACCCATGAACACTGAAGCTTTCTTT. Amino acid sequence: CSVPLGGPMNTEAFF. J is TRBJ1-1 and V is TRBV29-1; D gene unclear. Trimming stripped 6 bases from V and 0 bases from J, with 17 bases between. The CDR3 is made up of 15 amino acids. Germline V CDR1 and CDR2: SQVTM, ANQGSEA.

This chain connects TRBV2 to TRBJ1-1; no clear D. Trimming stripped 1 base from V and 2 bases from J, with 14 bases between. The CDR3 has 16 residues. Per the germline V gene, CDR1 is SNHLY and CDR2 is FYNNEI. The chain's CDR3 is CASSEGTWQVNTEAFF. CDR3 coding DNA: TGTGCCAGCAGTGAAGGAACGTGGCAGGTAAACACTGAAGCTTTCTTT.

The J gene is TRBJ2-1, the V gene TRBV2; D may be TRBD1 or TRBD2 (5 bases each). This CDR3 spans 13 amino acids. CDR1 SNHLY and CDR2 FYNNEI come from the germline V gene. V lost 7 bases and J 8 bases, leaving 15 bases between the germline ends. CDR3 sequence reads: CASNRGRGDEQFF. The CDR3 DNA follows: TGTGCCAGCAATCGGGGCCGAGGTGATGAGCAGTTCTTC.

In the case of this clone: The same CDR3 is also encoded by other DNA sequences in this sample. The chain combines TRBV4-3 with TRBJ1-1; no firm D call. The CDR3 sequence is 14 residues long. V gave up 0 bases and J gave up 1 base, with 6 bases separating them. CDR1 and CDR2 from the germline V gene are LGHNA and YSLEER. The CDR3 region has the DNA TGCGCCAGCAGCCAAGATTCCAGGAACACTGAAGCTTTCTTT. Its protein is CASSQDSRNTEAFF.

The genes are TRBV5-1 and TRBJ1-2, with D possibly being TRBD1 (5 bases). There are 14 residues in the CDR3. Trimming removed 4 bases at V and 4 bases at J, with 14 bases between. Germline CDR1 is SGHRS and CDR2 is YFSETQ. CDR3 in amino acids: CASSTQGDSYGYTF. The CDR3 DNA sequence: TGCGCCAGCAGCACCCAGGGAGATAGCTATGGCTACACCTTC.

The chain is built from TRBV5-6 and TRBJ2-7; D remains ambiguous. This CDR3 is 14 amino acids long. CDR1 is SGHDT, CDR2 YYEEEE, per germline. V lost 0 bases, J lost 2 bases, and 9 bases lay in between. The DNA for the CDR3 is TGTGCCAGCAGCTTGGCAGTCAGGCCCTACGAGCAGTACTTC. Protein product: CASSLAVRPYEQYF. The whole variable domain, remainder taken from reference TRBV5-6 and TRBJ2-7, is DAGVTQSPTHLIKTRGQQVTLRCSPKSGHDTVSWYQQALGQGPQFIFQYYEEEERQRGNFPDRFSGHQFPNYSSELNVNALLLGDSALYLCASSLAVRPYEQYFGPGTRLTVT.

The gene calls are TRBV6-5 and TRBJ1-6; D gene uncertain. CDR1 is MNHEY, CDR2 SVGAGI, per germline. With 0 bases removed from V and 0 bases from J, the gap between germline ends came to 6 bases. The CDR3 has 16 residues. CDR3 DNA: TGTGCCAGCAGTTACTCGCTCAGCTCCTATAATTCACCCCTCCACTTT. Encoded protein: CASSYSLSSYNSPLHF.

Concerning this clone itself: One junction end disagrees with the germline gene, perhaps due to a read error. The V gene is TRBV7-7, the J gene TRBJ2-5, with 8 bases identical to TRBD1. Germline loops: CDR1 SSHAT, CDR2 FNYEAQ (reference sequence). The CDR3 totals 15 residues. The CDR3 protein is CASSLAGGGQETQYF. The CDR3 DNA reads TGTGCTAGCAGCTTAGCAGGGGGCGGCCAAGAGACCCAGTACTTC. Variable domain in full (rest from reference TRBV7-7 and TRBJ2-5): GAGVSQSPRYKVTKRGQDVTLRCDPISSHATLYWYQQALGQGPEFLTYFNYEAQPDKSGLPSDRFSAERPEGSISTLTIQRTEQRDSAMYRCASSLAGGGQETQYFGPGTRLLVL.

This sequence joins TRBV19 and TRBJ2-1; TRBD2 aligns across 7 bases. Germline lookup yields CDR1 LNHDA and CDR2 SQIVND (reference sequence). The V gene end was trimmed by 5 bases and the J gene end by 3 bases; junction bases not matched to a gene: 7. The CDR3 sequence is 15 residues long. The CDR3 DNA follows: TGTGCCAGTAGTGACCTAGCGGATCTCTACAATGAGCAGTTCTTC. It codes for CASSDLADLYNEQFF. Combining the CDR3 with reference TRBV19 and TRBJ2-1 gives the whole variable domain DGGITQSPKYLFRKEGQNVTLSCEQNLNHDAMYWYRQDPGQGLRLIYYSQIVNDFQKGDIAEGYSVSREKKESFPLTVTSAQKNPTAFYLCASSDLADLYNEQFFGPGTRLTVL.

V usage is TRBV18 and J usage is TRBJ1-1; no clear D. The V and J ends lost 4 bases and 1 base respectively, with 7 bases between them. The V gene's germline CDR1 is KGHSH and CDR2 LQKENI. The length of the CDR3 is 13 residues. CDR3 sequence: CASSQYTNTEAFF. The CDR3 DNA reads as TGTGCCAGCTCACAATACACGAACACTGAAGCTTTCTTT.

The chain uses TRBV9 and TRBJ1-1; 8 bases fit TRBD1. Unmatched junction bases numbered 4, after V lost 4 bases and J lost 5 bases. Germline assignment: CDR1 SGDLS and CDR2 YYNGEE. There are 13 residues in the CDR3. The CDR3 loop is CASSPRDRTEAFF. Written as DNA, the CDR3 is TGTGCCAGCAGCCCGCGGGACAGGACTGAAGCTTTCTTT.

The chain combines TRBV2 with TRBJ1-2; perhaps TRBD1 as D (5 bases). The V end was cut by 7 bases, the J end by 8 bases, with 11 bases between. This CDR3 region has 11 residues. Germline CDR1 reads SNHLY; CDR2 reads FYNNEI. In DNA, the CDR3 is TGTGCCAGCAACGGAGAGGGGGGCTACACCTTC. Its protein is CASNGEGGYTF.

The rearrangement uses TRBV5-1 and TRBJ1-1; a possible D gene is TRBD1 (5 bases). This CDR3 is 15 amino acids long. The germline CDR1 and CDR2 sequences are SGHRS and YFSETQ. V lost 5 bases to trimming and J lost 3 bases, with 17 bases between them. CDR3 nucleotides: TGCGCCAGCAGGGAAGTCGGAGGGGATTACACTGAAGCTTTCTTT. It yields the protein CASREVGGDYTEAFF.

V usage is TRBV27 and J usage is TRBJ1-5; 7 nucleotides agree with TRBD1. V lost 0 bases to trimming and J lost 7 bases; unmatched junction nucleotides: 6. This CDR3 region has 15 residues. Germline CDR1 is MNHEY and CDR2 is SMNVEV (reference sequence). CDR3 protein: CASSLSRQGLQPQHF. CDR3 DNA: TGTGCCAGCAGTTTATCGCGACAGGGATTACAGCCCCAGCATTTT.

This clone was observed a few times. The rearrangement joins TRBV7-9 to TRBJ1-4, with a tentative D call TRBD1 (5 bases). Germline V gene sequence: CDR1 SEHNR, CDR2 FQNEAQ (reference sequence). The CDR3 has 12 residues. V lost 5 bases, J lost 12 bases, and 13 bases lay in between. The CDR3 DNA reads TGTGCCAGCAGCCAAGAGACAGTAGAACTGTTTTTT. This codes for CASSQETVELFF. Filled out from reference TRBV7-9 and TRBJ1-4, the complete variable domain reads DTGVSQNPRHKITKRGQNVTFRCDPISEHNRLYWYRQTLGQGPEFLTYFQNEAQLEKSRLLSDRFSAERPKGSFSTLEIQRTEQGDSAMYLCASSQETVELFFGSGTQLSVL.